Below, 29 T cell receptor beta chains from the same sample are listed, as sequenced in a study of PD-1 blockade in classical Hodgkin lymphoma. Noted time point: cycle 4 day 1 (C4D1), after 5 to 7 weeks of nivolumab. All patients experienced relapse after autologous stem cell transplantation, and brentuximab vedotin exposure was variable. TCRdb's copy holds only in-frame clones and misses some; the assay was immunoSEQ multiplex PCR. In the table there are over 50,000 clones, about 90% of which are singletons. This specimen was peripheral blood mononuclear cells (PBMCs), taken before the fourth cycle of nivolumab. Every receptor here comes from a human donor with classical Hodgkin lymphoma.

This clone was recorded once. The rearrangement uses TRBV6-1 and TRBJ1-1; 7 nucleotides match TRBD1. This CDR3 has 13 residues. V shed 10 bases and J 6 bases; nucleotides not matched to a gene: 11. The germline V gene has CDR1 MNHNS and CDR2 SASEGT. CDR3 residues: CATATGFVPEAFF. The CDR3 DNA follows: TGTGCCACTGCGACAGGGTTCGTCCCTGAAGCTTTCTTT.

This chain joins TRBV7-6 and TRBJ2-5; TRBD1 agrees at 8 bases. Germline loops: CDR1 SGHVS, CDR2 FNYEAQ. V lost 1 base, J lost 2 bases, and 3 bases stayed unmatched. The CDR3 loop spans 15 amino acids. CDR3 protein: CASSLGDRLQETQYF. The CDR3 nucleotides are TGTGCCAGCAGCTTAGGGGACAGGTTACAAGAGACCCAGTACTTC. The full variable domain, rest sourced from reference TRBV7-6 and TRBJ2-5, is GAGVSQSPRYKVTKRGQDVALRCDPISGHVSLYWYRQALGQGPEFLTYFNYEAQQDKSGLPNDRFSAERPEGSISTLTIQRTEQRDSAMYRCASSLGDRLQETQYFGPGTRLLVL.

This chain uses TRBV6-5 with TRBJ2-3; 7 nucleotides align to TRBD1. The CDR3 extends over 15 amino acids. The trim removed 6 bases at V and 3 bases at J, leaving 9 bases unmatched. CDR1 MNHEY and CDR2 SVGAGI come from the germline V gene. CDR3 sequence reads: CASRSSGGWTDTQYF. The CDR3 nucleotides read TGTGCCAGCAGATCCTCAGGGGGATGGACAGATACGCAGTATTTT.

The chain uses TRBV6-6 and TRBJ2-7; 10 bases line up with TRBD1. The CDR3 is 14 residues long. Per the germline V gene, CDR1 is MNHNY and CDR2 is SVGAGI (reference sequence). The V gene end was trimmed by 6 bases and the J gene end by 6 bases; junction bases not matched to a gene: 8. CDR3 region: CASRIGTGESEQYF. In DNA form, the CDR3 reads TGTGCCAGCAGAATTGGGACAGGGGAGTCCGAGCAGTACTTC.

This clone appeared a single time. The same CDR3 arises from other DNA sequences in this sample as well. V is TRBV5-1 and J is TRBJ2-1; 8 bases align to TRBD1. CDR3 length: 14 residues. Trimming took 1 base from V and 4 from J; bases not matched to a gene: 1. Germline assignment: CDR1 SGHRS and CDR2 YFSETQ. The CDR3 sequence is CASSLQGAYNEQFF. CDR3 nucleotides: TGCGCCAGCAGCTTGCAGGGGGCTTACAATGAGCAGTTCTTC.

The J gene is TRBJ1-2, the V gene TRBV7-3, with D possibly matching TRBD1 (6 bases). Germline V gene lookup returns CDR1 SGHTA and CDR2 FQGTGA. This CDR3 has 13 residues. V shed 5 bases and J shed 7 bases, with 14 bases lying between them. This chain's CDR3 is CASSQPGEGGYTF. The CDR3 DNA reads as TGTGCCAGCAGCCAACCAGGGGAAGGTGGCTACACCTTC.

J is TRBJ1-5 and V is TRBV6-1; a weak D match, TRBD1 (5 bases). V lost 2 bases and J lost 0, with 8 bases in between. The CDR3 has 15 amino acids. The germline V gene has CDR1 MNHNS and CDR2 SASEGT. CDR3 bases: TGTGCCAGCAGTGAACAGGGATCTAGCAATCAGCCCCAGCATTTT. This gives the protein CASSEQGSSNQPQHF.

The chain uses TRBV5-1 and TRBJ2-3; 10 bases map to TRBD1. Trimming removed 4 bases from V and 2 bases from J; junction bases left unmatched: 7. This CDR3 contains 16 residues. Germline loops: CDR1 SGHRS, CDR2 YFSETQ. CDR3: CASSPRTGGYTDTQYF. The CDR3 DNA follows: TGCGCCAGCAGCCCGAGGACAGGGGGTTACACAGATACGCAGTATTTT.

V and J are TRBV5-1 and TRBJ1-3; D call uncertain. The CDR3 is 16 residues long. Trimming shortened V by 0 bases and J by 4 bases, and 14 bases separated the two germline ends. Germline V gene sequence: CDR1 SGHRS, CDR2 YFSETQ. The CDR3 loop reads CASSLAPPGSGNTIYF. CDR3 DNA: TGCGCCAGCAGCTTGGCCCCCCCGGGATCGGGAAACACCATATATTTT.

This clone was seen just once. Its ends do not fully match the called genes, so a read error is possible. The chain couples TRBV5-1 to TRBJ1-1; no definite D call. CDR3 size: 16 residues. Germline V gene data show CDR1 as SGHRS and CDR2 as YFSETQ. The CDR3 loop reads CASSLDPWTLNTEAFF. The DNA for the CDR3 is TGCGCCAGCAGTTTGGACCCCTGGACCCTAAACACTGAAGCTTTCTTT.

The gene calls are TRBV7-9 and TRBJ2-2, with unresolved D. V was trimmed by 6 bases and J by 1 base, leaving 6 bases between them. Germline V gene data show CDR1 as SEHNR and CDR2 as FQNEAQ (reference sequence). The CDR3 is made up of 13 amino acids. The CDR3 DNA is TGTGCCAGCAGATGGGGGAACACCGGGGAGCTGTTTTTT. It yields the protein CASRWGNTGELFF.

This chain joins TRBV4-1 and TRBJ1-4; TRBD1 might be the D (6 bases). V was pared by 3 bases and J by 8 bases, with 10 bases between. Germline V gives CDR1 MGHRA, CDR2 YSYEKL. CDR3 length equals 13 residues. As DNA, the CDR3 is TGCGCCAGCAGCCAGCCTGGGGGCGAAAAACTGTTTTTT. It specifies CASSQPGGEKLFF.

This chain connects TRBV5-1 to TRBJ1-3; D ambiguous. The CDR3 spans 16 residues. V was clipped by 0 bases and J by 0 bases, with 10 bases between them. Per germline, CDR1 SGHRS and CDR2 YFSETQ. This CDR3 is CASSLAPPDSGNTIYF. The CDR3 DNA reads TGCGCCAGCAGCTTGGCCCCTCCTGACTCTGGAAACACCATATATTTT.

The J gene is TRBJ2-7, the V gene TRBV19, with a possible D match to TRBD1 (6 bases). Germline V lookup: CDR1 LNHDA, CDR2 SQIVND (reference sequence). V lost 1 base and J lost 4, with 14 bases in between. This CDR3 is built from 15 residues. The CDR3 DNA reads as TGTGCCAGTAGTATAGTGGCAGGGGAGAGATACGAGCAGTACTTC. It encodes CASSIVAGERYEQYF.

This clone came up a few times. This chain joins TRBV6-5 and TRBJ2-6; 7 nucleotides agree with TRBD1. Germline CDR1 reads MNHEY; CDR2 reads SVGAGI. CDR3 length: 15 amino acids. V was pared by 6 bases and J by 3 bases, with 5 bases of the junction left unmatched. The CDR3 spells CASRAQGVGANVLTF. As DNA, the CDR3 is TGTGCCAGCAGGGCCCAGGGGGTTGGGGCCAACGTCCTGACTTTC.

V and J are TRBV5-1 and TRBJ2-7; D is ambiguous. This CDR3 has 12 residues. The germline gives CDR1 SGHRS, CDR2 YFSETQ. V lost 0 bases and J lost 3, with 4 bases in between. CDR3 nucleotides: TGCGCCAGCAGCTTGGAAAGCTACGAGCAGTACTTC. This codes for CASSLESYEQYF. The full variable domain, in which reference TRBV5-1 and TRBJ2-7 provide the parts outside the CDR3, is KAGVTQTPRYLIKTRGQQVTLSCSPISGHRSVSWYQQTPGQGLQFLFEYFSETQRNKGNFPGRFSGRQFSNSRSEMNVSTLELGDSALYLCASSLESYEQYFGPGTRLTVT.

The V gene is TRBV7-2, the J gene TRBJ1-3, with unresolved D. The CDR3 contains 15 residues. Trimming cost V 3 bases and J 7 bases, with 16 bases left between them. Germline lookup yields CDR1 SGHTA and CDR2 FQGNSA. Here the CDR3 reads CASSFGRSKGNTIYF. CDR3 coding DNA: TGTGCCAGCAGCTTCGGGCGGAGCAAAGGGAACACCATATATTTT.

CDR3 region: CASSPAGLVGTQTQYF. The CDR3 coding sequence is TGTGCCAGCTCACCGGCGGGACTAGTTGGTACGCAGACCCAGTACTTC. The chain has TRBV18 and TRBJ2-5, with TRBD2 identical over 8 bases. The germline CDR1 and CDR2 sequences are KGHSH and LQKENI. The length of the CDR3 is 16 residues. Trimming at V came to 3 bases and at J to 6 bases, leaving 12 bases not matched to a gene.

The rearrangement links TRBV6-5 to TRBJ2-2; D might be TRBD1 (6 bases). CDR1 is MNHEY and CDR2 is SVGAGI in the germline V gene. The CDR3 is 14 amino acids. The V end lost 0 bases, the J end lost 6 bases, and 8 bases lay between the germline ends. CDR3 coding DNA: TGTGCCAGCAGTTACTCACAGGGTTCCGGGGAGCTGTTTTTT. This encodes CASSYSQGSGELFF.

This chain joins TRBV6-5 and TRBJ1-5; 9 bases line up with TRBD1. The V segment lost 6 bases and the J segment 3 bases; nucleotides outside the gene matches: 6. Germline loops: CDR1 MNHEY, CDR2 SVGAGI. This CDR3 is built from 15 residues. For the CDR3, the DNA is TGTGCCAGCAGCCCGACAGGGGGAAACAATCAGCCCCAGCATTTT. Protein: CASSPTGGNNQPQHF.

The rearrangement joins TRBV28 to TRBJ2-7; maybe TRBD2 (5 bases). V lost 3 bases to trimming and J lost 2 bases, with 14 bases between them. CDR3 size: 15 residues. CDR1 and CDR2 from the germline V gene are MDHEN and SYDVKM. The CDR3 loop is CASSFTRAGTYEQYF. The CDR3 DNA reads as TGTGCCAGCAGTTTCACCCGGGCGGGTACCTACGAGCAGTACTTC.

The V gene is TRBV11-2, the J gene TRBJ1-3; unclear D gene. Trimming took off 5 bases at V and 0 bases at J, with 17 bases between the two ends. CDR1 is SGHAT, CDR2 FQNNGV, per germline. The CDR3 runs 17 residues. CDR3: CASSQLEGGISGNTIYF. The CDR3 region has the DNA TGTGCCAGCAGCCAGCTCGAGGGCGGGATCTCTGGAAACACCATATATTTT.

The rearrangement links TRBV5-1 to TRBJ1-4, with D uncertain. The CDR3 has 14 residues. Trimming shortened V by 2 bases and J by 0 bases, and 5 bases separated the two germline ends. CDR1 is SGHRS and CDR2 is YFSETQ in the germline V gene. The CDR3: CASSLTSTNEKLFF. The CDR3 DNA is TGCGCCAGCAGCTTAACCTCAACTAATGAAAAACTGTTTTTT.

V and J are TRBV5-1 and TRBJ1-1; 7 bases are shared with TRBD1. CDR3 size: 15 residues. V dropped 1 base and J dropped 1; count of bases not matched to a gene: 4. Germline CDR1 reads SGHRS; CDR2 reads YFSETQ. This chain's CDR3 is CASSLTGTENTEAFF. Written as DNA, the CDR3 is TGCGCCAGCAGCTTGACCGGGACAGAGAACACTGAAGCTTTCTTT.

This clone was counted once. The V gene is TRBV6-6, the J gene TRBJ2-7; D possibly corresponds to TRBD1 (5 bases). This CDR3 spans 15 amino acids. Trimming stripped 2 bases from V and 6 bases from J, with 17 bases between. The germline gives CDR1 MNHNY, CDR2 SVGAGI (reference sequence). This CDR3 is CASSYLQGTPSEQYF. CDR3 coding DNA: TGTGCCAGCAGTTACCTGCAGGGAACCCCTTCCGAGCAGTACTTC.

This clone has more than one count but fewer than ten. The chain couples TRBV5-1 to TRBJ2-5, with 8 bases lining up with TRBD2. CDR3 length: 15 residues. The germline gives CDR1 SGHRS, CDR2 YFSETQ. V gave up 0 bases and J gave up 5 bases; unmatched junction bases: 6. The DNA of the CDR3 is TGCGCCAGCAGCTTGGCCGGGACTAGAGGGGAGACCCAGTACTTC. It codes for CASSLAGTRGETQYF. The full variable domain, completed using reference TRBV5-1 and TRBJ2-5, is KAGVTQTPRYLIKTRGQQVTLSCSPISGHRSVSWYQQTPGQGLQFLFEYFSETQRNKGNFPGRFSGRQFSNSRSEMNVSTLELGDSALYLCASSLAGTRGETQYFGPGTRLLVL.

CDR3 residues: CASSETGVPVYSNQPQHF. CDR3 in DNA: TGCGCCAGCAGCGAGACAGGGGTTCCCGTCTATAGCAATCAGCCCCAGCATTTT. This rearrangement joins TRBV4-1 to TRBJ1-5, with 8 bases matching TRBD1. CDR1 is MGHRA, CDR2 YSYEKL, per germline. CDR3 length equals 18 residues. J gave up 0 bases and V 5 bases, and 12 bases lay outside the gene matches.

The chain is built from TRBV5-1 and TRBJ1-1; tentative D call: TRBD1 (5 bases). The germline CDR1 and CDR2 sequences are SGHRS and YFSETQ. CDR3 length: 14 residues. Deletions cut 0 bases from V and 10 bases from J, with 16 bases between. In nucleotides, the CDR3 is TGCGCCAGCAGCTTGGCGGCCCTACCTGGGGGAGCTTTCTTT. Translating it yields CASSLAALPGGAFF.

This clone was seen a handful of times. The rearrangement uses TRBV5-6 and TRBJ1-1; D gene unclear. V was cut by 1 base and J by 11 bases, with 24 bases left in between. Germline lookup yields CDR1 SGHDT and CDR2 YYEEEE. CDR3 length equals 16 residues. The CDR3 region has the DNA TGTGCCAGCAGCTTGCAAGGTAGAATTTCCGGAGTTCCGGCTTTCTTT. It translates to CASSLQGRISGVPAFF.